This T cell receptor beta chain was identified in a study of PD-1 blockade in classical Hodgkin lymphoma. About the research overall: Patients had nivolumab dosed at 3 mg/kg, delivered intravenously every 2 weeks. Findings and limits, study-wide: Before treatment, complete responders showed about the same diversity as newly diagnosed patients. Compared with baseline, CD4+ but not CD8+ TCR diversity had risen significantly by C4D1.

In the case of this clone: As yet, its antigen is unknown.

Every single patient, without exception, relapsed after autologous stem cell transplantation, and brentuximab vedotin exposure varied. When best responses were assessed, they were complete response, partial response or progressive disease. The germline CDR1 and CDR2 sequences are MNHEY and SVGAGI. The V gene end was trimmed by 4 bases and the J gene end by 0 bases; junction bases not matched to a gene: 2. CDR3 length equals 14 residues. The data were produced by immunoSEQ multiplex PCR, yet TCRdb's version contains in-frame clones alone and is incomplete. The data show 50,000 to 75,000 clones, with more than 70% seen just once and around 13% held by the top ten.

The sequencing here drew on peripheral blood mononuclear cells (PBMCs), taken at baseline. The sequence came from a human donor with classical Hodgkin lymphoma. This rearrangement joins TRBV6-5 to TRBJ1-1, with TRBD1 identical over 7 bases. The CDR3 coding sequence is TGTGCCAGCAGTTTGGGACAGCTGAACACTGAAGCTTTCTTT. This gives the protein CASSLGQLNTEAFF.